This T cell receptor beta chain was profiled in a study (dated by TCRdb to 2016 to 2017). Study-level background: To characterize human CD8+ TCR repertoires that recognize immunodominant viral antigens, the researchers relied on sequence and structural analyses. General findings and caveats noted by the study authors: According to the report, the CD8+ TCR repertoires were highly diverse, and those specific to different immunodominant viral antigens were distinct from each other.

There are 15 amino acids in the CDR3, from cysteine to phenylalanine inclusive. Only the CDR3 region is kept as DNA, spanning 45 bases read in frame from base 1. V is trimmed back by 0 bases and J by 2 bases, and the junction contains 2 bases that no gene match accounts for. Based on the germline V gene (reference sequence), the CDR1 and CDR2 sequences are SGHKS and YYEKEE. Sequenced on an Illumina HiSeq 2500. TCRdb reran the public reads through fastp at Q25 and MiXCR, keeping productive beta chains. Every distinct CDR3 protein forms one entry, paired with its most common genes and DNA. For this sample the table gives 350 to 450 distinct CDR3 sequences, of which roughly 33% were detected only once. The ten largest clones capture 76% of the sample. Points on this clonotype: Its antigen remains undetermined. Per-base quality was not reported, and no clone a single base away is much larger than it.

This clonotype originated in a male donor. Specimen: CD8+ T cells (not recorded whether cultured). The chain is assembled from TRBV5-5 and TRBJ2-3; 8 bases in between match TRBD2. The DNA sequence is TGTGCCAGCAGCTTGGAACTAGCGGCCACAGATACGCAGTATTTT. Its translation is CASSLELAATDTQYF.